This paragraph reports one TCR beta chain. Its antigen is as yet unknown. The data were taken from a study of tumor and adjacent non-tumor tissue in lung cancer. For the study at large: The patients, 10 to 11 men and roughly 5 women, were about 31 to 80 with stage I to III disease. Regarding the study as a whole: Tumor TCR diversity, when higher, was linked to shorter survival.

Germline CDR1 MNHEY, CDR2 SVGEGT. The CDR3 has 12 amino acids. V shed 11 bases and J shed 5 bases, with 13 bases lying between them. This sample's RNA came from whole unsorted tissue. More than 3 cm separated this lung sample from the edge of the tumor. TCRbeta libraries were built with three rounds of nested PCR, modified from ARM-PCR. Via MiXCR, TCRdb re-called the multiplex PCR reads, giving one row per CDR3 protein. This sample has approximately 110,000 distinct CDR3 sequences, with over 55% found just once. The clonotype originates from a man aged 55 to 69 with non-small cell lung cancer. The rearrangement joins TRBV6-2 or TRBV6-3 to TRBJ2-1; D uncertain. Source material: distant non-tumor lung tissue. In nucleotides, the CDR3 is TGTGCCGGCGGTTACTTAAACAATGAGCAGTTCTTC. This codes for CAGGYLNNEQFF.